The sequence of this T cell receptor beta chain was determined in a study of blood T cells in healthy people across ages. Study observations and caveats: Compared with aged donors, long-lived donors showed fewer expanded clones, suggesting selection.

Isolation per sample recovered at least 6 million PBMCs. Total RNA was isolated from each sample in quantities of at least 6 micrograms. A second about 6 to 12 cycle PCR used barcoded and J-beta primers. A 12-random-nucleotide template-switch adaptor tagged each cDNA molecule. From the 5' RACE reads, TCRdb called clonotypes with MiXCR, one entry per CDR3 protein. The table lists 1.4 million to 1.5 million distinct CDR3 sequences, 40% to 50% of them singletons. The length of the CDR3 is 11 residues. Germline V lookup: CDR1 DFQATT, CDR2 SNEGSKA (reference sequence). Trimming removed 5 bases at V and 6 bases at J, with 10 bases between. This clonotype was seen more than once but under ten times. Its matching antigen is unknown.

The V and J genes are TRBV20-1 and TRBJ1-2; no clear D gene. The sequenced sample was blood. The sequence derives from a woman aged 18-29 years in good health. CDR3 amino acids: CSAPFLDGYTF. The CDR3 nucleotides are TGCAGTGCTCCCTTTTTGGATGGCTACACCTTC.